This TCR beta chain was documented in a study of response to subunit inactivated influenza vaccine (dated by TCRdb to between 2017 and 2018). About the full investigation: Deep quantitative profiling of the T cell receptor repertoire was used in the study to follow responses to a trivalent subunit inactivated influenza vaccine.

Spanning cysteine to phenylalanine, the CDR3 consists of 17 amino acids. Only CDR3 DNA is held: 51 bases, read in frame from base 1. Taken from the germline V gene (reference sequence), the CDR1 and CDR2 loops are DFQATT and SNEGSKA. Deletion took 6 bases off V and 5 bases off J, with a span of 28 bases between the germline ends. About this clonotype itself: Its cognate antigen has yet to be identified. Base quality data are lacking; no much larger clone is found one base away.

Preparation of the library involved RT-PCR. Sequencing was performed on an Illumina HiSeq 2500. TCRdb's own reprocessing of the public reads used fastp at Q25 and MiXCR and kept productive beta chains. All rows with the same CDR3 protein become a single entry with the most common DNA and genes. For this sample the table gives fewer than 250,000 distinct CDR3 sequences, of which approximately 15% were detected only once. The top ten clonotypes cover under 30% of the sample. Findings and caveats that apply to the study as a whole: The authors suggested that each seasonal influenza vaccination may recruit only a limited number of new T cells.

Source: CD8+ T cells sorted from PBMCs, taken more than 4 days after vaccination. This TCR was recovered from a man in his forties or fifties who received an inactivated influenza vaccine. Donor details come from another sample of the same person, matched by shared clones. The V gene is TRBV20-1 and the J gene is TRBJ2-5; TRBD2 is a possible D gene, resting on 6 matching bases. In nucleotides, the sequence is TGCAGTGCCGCTAGGTTCGGGGGAGCCTTGAGTCGGGAGACCCAGTACTTC. Its product reads: CSAARFGGALSRETQYF.